Here is one T cell receptor beta chain with its context. This sample is drawn from a study of T cells in Graves' hyperthyroidism and ophthalmopathy. Background on the study: Sampling of peripheral blood happened at initial diagnosis, prior to any treatment.

RNA transcripts were the template for amplifying TCR beta CDR3 regions. With the HTBI primer set, the TCR CDR3 went through a first round of RT-PCR. Using its own MiXCR run on the multiplex PCR reads, TCRdb lists one record per CDR3 protein. The data hold around 520,000 distinct CDR3 sequences, with around an eighth observed a single time. Germline assignment: CDR1 KGHDR and CDR2 SFDVKD. V shed 9 bases and J shed 8 bases, with 11 bases lying between them. CDR3 length: 11 amino acids. Sequencing was carried out using blood. This TCR was recovered from a woman aged 18-30 years with Graves' hyperthyroidism. The chain links TRBV24-1 to TRBJ2-3; D possibly corresponds to TRBD2 (5 bases). CDR3 DNA: TGTGCCACCTTACTAGTTGGTACGCAGTATTTT. Amino acids: CATLLVGTQYF.